The T cell receptor beta chain described here comes from a study of CD8 T cells in ankylosing spondylitis. Points from the study as a whole: Apparently characteristic of ankylosing spondylitis blood was a TCR beta motif (about eight highly homologous variants).

CDR1 is KGHDR, CDR2 SFDVKD, per germline. V lost 12 bases, J lost 6 bases, and 20 bases lay in between. This CDR3 contains 14 residues. This clonotype was seen a handful of times. Its target is not known. As the method for making TCR beta libraries, quantitative 5'-RACE with molecular barcodes was used. TCRdb re-called the 5' RACE reads with MiXCR, one entry per CDR3 protein. The top ten clones hold approximately 14% of a sample with 330,000 or so distinct CDR3 sequences, roughly 8% of them seen once. This chain joins TRBV24-1 and TRBJ2-1, with D unclear. Sequencing was done on a sample of blood, either unsorted or a sorted T cell fraction (not recorded which). This sequence was found in a male donor with ankylosing spondylitis. Written as DNA, the CDR3 is TGTGCCCCTCCGTTGGGCGCTCCCGGCAATGAGCAGTTCTTC. This sequence encodes CAPPLGAPGNEQFF.